The sequence of this T cell receptor beta chain was determined in a study of blood T cell repertoires in COVID-19. Study overall: From the United States, Italy and Spain came samples of acute and convalescent COVID-19. Sources were T cells, B-cell-depleted T cells, or PBMCs; the material itself was cDNA or gDNA.

The CDR3 spans 15 residues. CDR1 is MNHEY and CDR2 is SVGAGI in the germline V gene. Trimming pared 6 bases from V and 1 base from J, leaving 15 bases between. In the source study's methods: Estimation of nucleated cell counts was performed using reference gene primer amplification. Profiled with immunoSEQ multiplex PCR; TCRdb holds only in-frame clones, not every one. Clone size and the V and J calls come from that table; the DNA yielded D and trimming. The repertoire holds tens of thousands of clones, approximately 85% seen once, with 10% to 15% in the top ten. The sequence was obtained from a human donor in a cohort sampled during active COVID-19. The chain uses TRBV6-5 and TRBJ1-1; possible D gene TRBD1, 5 bases. Sequencing was carried out using peripheral blood. CDR3 bases: TGTGCCAGCAGCCCGAGACAGATCCCGAACACTGAAGCTTTCTTT. Its translation: CASSPRQIPNTEAFF.